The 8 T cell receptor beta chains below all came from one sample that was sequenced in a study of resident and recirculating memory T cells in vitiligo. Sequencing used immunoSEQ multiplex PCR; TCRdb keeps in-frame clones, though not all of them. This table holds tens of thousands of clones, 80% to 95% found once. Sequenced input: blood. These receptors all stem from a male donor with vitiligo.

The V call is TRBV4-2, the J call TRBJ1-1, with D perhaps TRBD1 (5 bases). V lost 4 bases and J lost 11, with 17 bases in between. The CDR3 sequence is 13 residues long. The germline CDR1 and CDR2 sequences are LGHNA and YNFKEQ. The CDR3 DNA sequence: TGTGCCAGCAGCCTCACACGGGGGAACCAGGCTTTCTTT. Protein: CASSLTRGNQAFF.

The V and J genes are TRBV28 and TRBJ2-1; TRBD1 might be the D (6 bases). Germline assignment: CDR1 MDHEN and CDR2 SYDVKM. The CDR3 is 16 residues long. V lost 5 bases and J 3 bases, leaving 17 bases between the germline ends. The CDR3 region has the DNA TGTGCCAGCAGTCCCACGAGGGGGATAATCTACAATGAGCAGTTCTTC. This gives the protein CASSPTRGIIYNEQFF.

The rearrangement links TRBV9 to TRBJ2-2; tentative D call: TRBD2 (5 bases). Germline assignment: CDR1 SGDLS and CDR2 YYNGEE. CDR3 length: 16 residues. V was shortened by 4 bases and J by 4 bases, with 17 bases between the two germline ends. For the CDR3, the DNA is TGTGCCAGCAGCCCCCCGAGGACGGGGAGCACCGGGGAGCTGTTTTTT. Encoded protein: CASSPPRTGSTGELFF.

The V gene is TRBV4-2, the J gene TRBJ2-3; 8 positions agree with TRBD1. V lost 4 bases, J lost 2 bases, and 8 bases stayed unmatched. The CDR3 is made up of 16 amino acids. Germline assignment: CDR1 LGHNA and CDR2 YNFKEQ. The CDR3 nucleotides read TGTGCCAGCAGCCGAACACAGGGGGTCCCCACAGATACGCAGTATTTT. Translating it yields CASSRTQGVPTDTQYF.

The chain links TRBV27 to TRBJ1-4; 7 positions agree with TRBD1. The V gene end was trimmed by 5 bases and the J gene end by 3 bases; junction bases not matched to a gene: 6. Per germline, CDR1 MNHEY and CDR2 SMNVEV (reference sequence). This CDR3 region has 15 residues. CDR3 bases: TGTGCCAGCAGTACATACAGGGGATCTAATGAAAAACTGTTTTTT. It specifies CASSTYRGSNEKLFF.

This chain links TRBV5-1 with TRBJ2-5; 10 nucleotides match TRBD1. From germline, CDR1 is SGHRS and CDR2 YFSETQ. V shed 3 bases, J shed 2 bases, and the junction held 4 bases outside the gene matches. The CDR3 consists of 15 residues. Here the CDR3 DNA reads TGCGCCAGCAGCTGGGGACAGGGGCGGCAAGAGACCCAGTACTTC. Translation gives CASSWGQGRQETQYF.

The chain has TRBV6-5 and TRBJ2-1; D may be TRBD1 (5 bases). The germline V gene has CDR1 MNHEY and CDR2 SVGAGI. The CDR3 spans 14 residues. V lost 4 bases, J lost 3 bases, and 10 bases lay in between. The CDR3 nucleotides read TGTGCCAGCAGTTTTAGACAGATCTACAATGAGCAGTTCTTC. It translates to CASSFRQIYNEQFF.

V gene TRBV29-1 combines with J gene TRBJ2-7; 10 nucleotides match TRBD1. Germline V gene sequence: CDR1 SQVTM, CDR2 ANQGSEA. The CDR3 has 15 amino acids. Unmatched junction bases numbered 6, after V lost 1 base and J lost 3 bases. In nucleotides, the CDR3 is TGCAGCGTTGAAGCAACAGACAGGGGGCTCTACGAGCAGTACTTC. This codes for CSVEATDRGLYEQYF.